This T cell receptor (beta chain) originates from a study of T-cell reconstitution after alpha-beta-depleted transplantation in children. Study findings and constraints: A year post-transplant, T-cell counts and diversity derived mostly from newly produced T cells. The origin of alpha-beta T cells about two months after transplant was reportedly several hundred expanded graft clones.

This clonotype was observed many times. What it binds is unknown. Using unique molecular identifiers, the investigators prepared the TCRbeta library. TCRdb recomputed calls from the PCR reads with MiXCR, one row per CDR3 protein. The sample lists 40,000 to 60,000 distinct CDR3 sequences; about 9% were seen once. Trimming shortened V by 1 base and J by 4 bases, and 10 bases separated the two germline ends. Germline values: CDR1 SGHAT, CDR2 FQNNGV. There are 14 residues in the CDR3. The chain recombines TRBV11-2 with TRBJ2-5; the D gene could be TRBD1 or TRBD2 (5 bases each). The TCR comes from a male patient under 10 years old who had a stem cell transplant for chronic granulomatous disease, so the T cells may come from the graft donor. Sequenced here: PBMCs, mostly from graft donor cells, sampled 60 days after TCRalphabeta/CD19-depleted stem cell transplant. The CDR3 DNA follows: TGTGCCAGCAGCTTAGGATCGGGGCTAGAGACCCAGTACTTC. Translated, it gives CASSLGSGLETQYF.